This is a list of T cell receptor beta chains from one sample in a study of blood T cell repertoires in COVID-19. Libraries were prepared by immunoSEQ multiplex PCR; TCRdb keeps only in-frame clonotypes and omits some of them. The table records 60,000 to 85,000 clones, approximately 79% of them present only once. The sample consisted of peripheral blood. These receptors all stem from a human donor with acute or convalescent COVID-19. The donor label of this sample is uncertain. CDR3s include the opening cysteine and the closing phenylalanine or tryptophan.

TRBV6-2/TRBV6-3	TRBJ2-1	18	CASSYAPGQRASGNEQFF
TRBV14	TRBJ2-4	16	CASSPSQRGGTNIQYF
TRBV10-2	TRBJ2-2	14	CASRDPGDTGELFF
TRBV2	TRBJ1-1	12	CASTEGPRGAFF
TRBV4-1	TRBJ1-3	15	CASSQGTGSGNTIYF
TRBV12-3/TRBV12-4	TRBJ1-1	11	CASSFEELVFF
TRBV9	TRBJ2-6	13	CASAGPGANVLTF
TRBV5-1	TRBJ2-4	14	CASSLDRTKNIQYF
TRBV2	TRBJ1-5	19	CASSEYYSSRRGNNQPQHF
TRBV3-1/TRBV3-2	TRBJ1-1	12	CASSLKLGEAFF
TRBV6-7	TRBJ2-1	20	CASSYPYPPGGSCAYNEQFF
TRBV12-3/TRBV12-4	TRBJ1-1	13	CASSFEWNTEAFF
TRBV7-9	TRBJ1-4	18	CASSLRGLDRETNEKLFF
TRBV28	TRBJ2-2	14	CASSTGRGTGELFF
TRBV14	TRBJ1-1	13	CASSQGDREAAFF
TRBV15	TRBJ2-5	16	CATSRGMGRGIGTQYF
TRBV30	TRBJ2-7	13	CAWMGDRYYEQYF
TRBV7-3	TRBJ2-2	18	CASSLMRTSGSQAGELFF
TRBV30	TRBJ1-1	12	CAQTGVVTEAFF
TRBV20-1	TRBJ1-1	11	CSASQNTEAFF
TRBV5-1	TRBJ2-3	15	CASSHGLAFTDTQYF
TRBV29-1	TRBJ1-2	13	CSVEFGRPRGYTF
TRBV6-1	TRBJ1-1	13	CASSEVSGVEAFF
TRBV6-5	TRBJ2-7	14	CASTPGGGSYEQYF
TRBV15	TRBJ1-1	16	CATSDPGGTQGTEAFF
TRBV7-8	TRBJ2-7	16	CASSSGLGGSPYEQYF
TRBV4-1	TRBJ2-2	16	CASSSREIPNTGELFF
TRBV7-6	TRBJ2-1	15	CASSLVTSSYNEQFF
TRBV3-1/TRBV3-2	TRBJ2-5	16	CASSLGLAGEQETQYF
TRBV28	TRBJ2-3	12	CASSFLAATQYF
TRBV12-3/TRBV12-4	TRBJ1-5	13	CASVRKGNQPQHF
TRBV5-4	TRBJ2-7	17	CASSHGGGTGGSYEQYF
TRBV5-4	TRBJ1-1	16	CASSLGGPGAGTEAFF
TRBV19	TRBJ1-1	13	CASSAQGLAEAFF
TRBV21-1	TRBJ2-1	16	CASVHGPPSSYNEQFF
TRBV10-3	TRBJ2-1	14	CAISEGQLVDEQFF
TRBV19	TRBJ1-6	15	CASSGGQGNNSPLHF
TRBV7-8	TRBJ2-2	15	CASSFLAENTGELFF
TRBV27	TRBJ1-2	15	CASSFLGRTDYGYTF
TRBV6-2/TRBV6-3	TRBJ1-5	15	CASSRPRQGNQPQHF
TRBV28	TRBJ1-1	15	CATKGQTLWDTEAFF
TRBV11-2	TRBJ2-5	11	CASSPGETQYF
TRBV6-4	TRBJ2-1	15	CASSKETGIYNEQFF
TRBV9	TRBJ2-1	15	CASSVASGYYNEQFF
TRBV7-2	TRBJ1-5	17	CASSAARQSKSNQPQHF
TRBV7-9	TRBJ2-1	11	CASSLNGEQFF
TRBV21-1	TRBJ2-3	15	CASSKGRGSTDTQYF
TRBV7-9	TRBJ2-4	14	CASRPTSGGGIQYF
TRBV6-5	TRBJ1-4	15	CASSYNRGPREKLFF
TRBV3-1/TRBV3-2	TRBJ2-2	14	CASSQSRYTGELFF
TRBV9	TRBJ1-6	14	CASSVGGGATPLHF